Below, one TCR beta chain is given with its context. As yet, its antigen is unknown. This sample was taken from a study of CD8 T cells in Susac syndrome. General study results and limits: It was acknowledged in the study that its TCR sequencing and HLA analysis involved a relatively small number of individuals.

Blood CD8+ and CD4+ T cells underwent high-throughput TCR beta sequencing. Healthy donors served as the controls. They were matched for age and sex. TEMRA cells were FACS-enriched and CD8+ and CD4+ T cells negatively isolated. Losses at the gene ends were 7 bases for V and 2 bases for J; bases not matched to a gene: 8. Per germline, CDR1 MNHNY and CDR2 SVGAGI (reference sequence). CDR3 length equals 15 residues. Reverse transcription of about 0.45 to 1 ug RNA was performed with random hexamers. TCRdb recomputed calls from the immunoSEQ multiplex PCR reads with MiXCR, one row per CDR3 protein. Counted here are approximately 170,000 distinct CDR3 sequences, about 91% occurring once; the ten biggest clones make up around 0.075%.

The TCR comes from a human donor in good health. What was sequenced was CD4+ T cells from PBMCs. The chain employs TRBV6-6 and TRBJ2-3; 8 bases line up with TRBD2. The CDR3 coding sequence is TGTGCCAGCACAGACACGGGAGGGCCCACAGATACGCAGTATTTT. Its translation is CASTDTGGPTDTQYF.